This record looks at one T cell receptor (beta chain) sequence and its context. Its antigen is still unknown. PCR was performed using 60 Vbeta and 13 Jbeta primers. Sequenced by immunoSEQ multiplex PCR; TCRdb stores in-frame clones only, minus some. The sample yields some 120,000 clones, roughly 70% seen once. The data belong to a study of cytomegalovirus exposure and HLA in healthy donors. At the level of the study: Across a few hundred genotyped donors, about 80% landed in the Caucasian-associated ancestry cluster.

Whole-study results and caveats: Some public TCRs appeared in many individuals, while most sequences were rare.

The receptor was derived from a man aged 30 to 39 in good health and CMV-seronegative. Sequencing input: PBMCs.

The CDR3 loop is CASSWLGANSYNEQFF. CDR3 DNA sequence: TGCGCCAGCAGCTGGCTTGGGGCGAACTCCTACAATGAGCAGTTCTTC. This chain connects TRBV5-1 to TRBJ2-1; tentative D call: TRBD1 (5 bases). V shed 3 bases and J shed 0 bases, with 13 bases lying between them. CDR3 length: 16 residues. From germline, CDR1 is SGHRS and CDR2 YFSETQ. Filled out from reference TRBV5-1 and TRBJ2-1, the complete variable domain reads KAGVTQTPRYLIKTRGQQVTLSCSPISGHRSVSWYQQTPGQGLQFLFEYFSETQRNKGNFPGRFSGRQFSNSRSEMNVSTLELGDSALYLCASSWLGANSYNEQFFGPGTRLTVL.